The rows below give T cell receptor beta chains drawn from one sample of a study of beta chain features in type 1 diabetes. This table comes from immunoSEQ multiplex PCR, and its TCRdb copy is limited to in-frame clones, with some not included. The data show 300,000 to 350,000 clones, over 7% seen once. Sequencing input: central memory CD4+ T cells from blood. The origin of the receptors is a man aged 25 to 40 with type 1 diabetes. Each CDR3 is given with its conserved first and last residue. A D gene is named only where the DNA matches it firmly. A row's size may be missing; if present it is once, few, many or a size class.

TRBJ1-1,TRBV4-3,NA,NA,CASSQGSRGGETEAFF,TGCGCCAGCAGCCAAGGATCGAGAGGGGGGGAGACTGAAGCTTTCTTT
TRBJ1-2,TRBV18,few,TRBD1,CASSPRRPGQGSSYTF,TGTGCCAGCTCACCCCGGAGACCGGGACAGGGATCGAGCTACACCTTC
TRBJ2-6,TRBV15,NA,NA,CATSRDRPGSSGANVLTF,TGTGCCACCAGCAGAGACCGTCCCGGGTCTTCTGGGGCCAACGTCCTGACTTTC
TRBJ1-2,TRBV4-3,NA,NA,CASSQGGSHGYTF,TGCGCCAGCAGCCAGGGCGGGTCGCATGGCTACACCTTC
TRBJ2-1,TRBV11-2,NA,TRBD2,CASSRGGYSGAAINEQFF,TGTGCCAGCAGCCGCGGGGGTTATAGCGGGGCGGCCATTAATGAGCAGTTCTTC
TRBJ2-2,TRBV5-1,NA,NA,CASSLITNTGELFF,TGCGCCAGCAGCTTGATCACGAACACCGGGGAGCTGTTTTTT
TRBJ2-2,TRBV5-6,NA,NA,CASSPDRGNTGELFF,TGTGCCAGCAGTCCTGATCGGGGCAACACCGGGGAGCTGTTTTTT
TRBJ2-6,TRBV10-3,NA,TRBD1,CAISESLGTGTAGANVLTF,TGTGCCATCAGTGAGTCATTGGGGACAGGGACTGCTGGGGCCAACGTCCTGACTTTC
TRBJ2-3,TRBV5-5,NA,NA,CASSFRGPDTQYF,TGTGCCAGCAGCTTTCGAGGTCCAGATACGCAGTATTTT
TRBJ1-1,TRBV27,once,TRBD1,CASSPVYGTGSTPHTEAFF,TGTGCCAGCAGTCCGGTATACGGGACAGGGTCCACGCCTCACACTGAAGCTTTCTTT
TRBJ2-2,TRBV6-6,few,NA,CASSYGGLTDTGELFF,TGTGCCAGCAGTTACGGAGGGCTCACAGACACCGGGGAGCTGTTTTTT
TRBJ1-6,TRBV2,many,NA,CASSDLSPDNSPLHF,TGTGCCAGCAGTGATTTGTCGCCAGATAATTCACCCCTCCACTTT
TRBJ2-7,TRBV7-9,few,NA,CASSSAGLGGEQYF,TGTGCCAGCAGCTCCGCAGGGTTAGGGGGGGAGCAGTACTTC
TRBJ2-7,TRBV27,NA,NA,CASRKMTDIYEQYF,TGTGCCAGCAGGAAAATGACAGATATCTACGAGCAGTACTTC